Below are 4 T cell receptor beta chains sequenced from a single sample in a study of CD8+ T cells in alopecia areata (dated by TCRdb to the late 2010s). Preparation of the library involved the immunoSEQ multiplex PCR assay. For TCR sequencing, RNA was extracted from every sample and reverse transcribed into cDNA to serve as template. TCRdb holds this immuneACCESS table with in-frame rearrangements only. Some clones are missing; in checked studies, unresolved V genes explain under half, and the rest has no known cause. This sample holds about 150,000 clones; 85% to 90% were observed only once. Of the sample, less than 15% is held by the ten largest clones. The sample's time point label is to be understood as: baseline before oral tofacitinib. The specimen was CD8+ T cells sorted from blood, collected at week 0. These receptors all stem from a human donor with alopecia areata.

This clone was observed a handful of times. The V gene is TRBV6-4, the J gene TRBJ2-1; the D call may be TRBD1 or TRBD2 (6 bases each). V lost 4 bases and J 8 bases, leaving 15 bases between the germline ends. CDR1 is MRHNA and CDR2 is SNTAGT in the germline V gene. The CDR3 sequence is 14 residues long. As DNA, the CDR3 is TGTGCCAGCAGTGCCCCGGGGGCCGGAGATGAGCAGTTCTTC. Its protein is CASSAPGAGDEQFF.

The gene calls are TRBV12-5 and TRBJ2-7; D remains unclear. The CDR3 sequence is 13 residues long. V lost 7 bases and J 1 base, leaving 11 bases between the germline ends. Germline V gene sequence: CDR1 LGHNT, CDR2 FRNRAP. This CDR3 reads CASALGESYEQYF. The CDR3 bases are TGTGCTAGTGCCCTCGGAGAGTCCTACGAGCAGTACTTC.

The chain couples TRBV5-4 to TRBJ2-1; D gene ambiguous. The ends were cut back, 0 bases at V and 0 bases at J, with 7 bases in the middle. Germline values: CDR1 SGHNT, CDR2 YYREEE (reference sequence). This CDR3 spans 15 amino acids. The CDR3 spells CASSLGGSSYNEQFF. The CDR3 coding sequence is TGTGCCAGCAGCTTGGGGGGTAGCTCCTACAATGAGCAGTTCTTC.

J is TRBJ2-1 and V is TRBV29-1; D possibly corresponds to TRBD2 (6 bases). The ends were cut back, 4 bases at V and 4 bases at J, with 17 bases in the middle. CDR1 is SQVTM, CDR2 ANQGSEA, per germline. This CDR3 is 15 amino acids long. The CDR3 is CSVGGVRDYYNEQFF. The CDR3 nucleotides read TGCAGCGTTGGGGGGGTGCGGGATTATTACAATGAGCAGTTCTTC.